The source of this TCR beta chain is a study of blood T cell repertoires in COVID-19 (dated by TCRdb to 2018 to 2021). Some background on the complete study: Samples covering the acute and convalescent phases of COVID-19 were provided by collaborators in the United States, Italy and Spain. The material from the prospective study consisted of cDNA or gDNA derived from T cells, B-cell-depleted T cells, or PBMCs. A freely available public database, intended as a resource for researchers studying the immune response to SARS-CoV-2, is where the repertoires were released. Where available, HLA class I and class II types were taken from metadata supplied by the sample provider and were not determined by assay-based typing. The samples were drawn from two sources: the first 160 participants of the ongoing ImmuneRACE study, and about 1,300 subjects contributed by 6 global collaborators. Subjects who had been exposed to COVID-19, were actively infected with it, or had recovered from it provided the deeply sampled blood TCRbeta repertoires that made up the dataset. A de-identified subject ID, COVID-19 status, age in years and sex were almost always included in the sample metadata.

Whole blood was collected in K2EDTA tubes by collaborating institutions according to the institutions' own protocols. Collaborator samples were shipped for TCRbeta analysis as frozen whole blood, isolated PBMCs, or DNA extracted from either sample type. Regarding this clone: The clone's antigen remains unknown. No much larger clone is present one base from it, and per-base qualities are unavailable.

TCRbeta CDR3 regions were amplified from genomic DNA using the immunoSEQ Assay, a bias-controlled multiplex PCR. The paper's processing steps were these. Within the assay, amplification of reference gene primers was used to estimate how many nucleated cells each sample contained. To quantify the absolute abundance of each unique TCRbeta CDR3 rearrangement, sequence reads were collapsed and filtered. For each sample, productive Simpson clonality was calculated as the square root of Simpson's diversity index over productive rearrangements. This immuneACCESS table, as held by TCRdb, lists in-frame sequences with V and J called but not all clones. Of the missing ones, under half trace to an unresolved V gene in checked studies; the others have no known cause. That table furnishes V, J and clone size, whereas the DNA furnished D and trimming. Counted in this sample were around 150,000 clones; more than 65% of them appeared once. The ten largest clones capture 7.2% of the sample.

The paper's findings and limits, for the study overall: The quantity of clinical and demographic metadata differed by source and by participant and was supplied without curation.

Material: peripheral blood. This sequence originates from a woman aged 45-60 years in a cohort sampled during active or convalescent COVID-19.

The sequenced DNA: TGTGCCAGCAGCCCGTCCGTCGGGGGGCTCTACAATGAGCAGTTCTTC. Its translation reads: CASSPSVGGLYNEQFF. The V gene is TRBV7-3 and the J gene is TRBJ2-1; TRBD2 is perhaps the D gene, given 7 matching bases. The junction carries 17 bases between V and J, which are trimmed by 5 bases and 3 bases respectively. Measured from the cysteine to the phenylalanine, the CDR3 is 16 residues long. This entry keeps only the CDR3 DNA: 48 bases, framed from base 1. The germline V gene specifies SGHTA as CDR1 and FQGTGA as CDR2.